A selection of T cell receptor beta chains follows, all from one sample in a study of blood T cells in healthy people across ages. TCRdb passed the 5' RACE reads through MiXCR, listing each CDR3 protein once. The profile covers nearly 800,000 distinct CDR3 sequences, with 56% appearing a single time and 25% to 30% taken by the ten largest. The source material was blood. These receptors originate from a man aged 40-49 years in good health. Both conserved end residues are part of each CDR3.

V gene | CDR3 protein
TRBV6-6 | CASSSGLARGFNEQFF
TRBV7-3 | CASSSDRGNSRANVLTF
TRBV7-2 | CASPHIERDDVLTF
TRBV6-5 | CASSNRVGYTF
TRBV7-2 | CASSSSTEYEQYF
TRBV29-1 | CSVAPWRGSYEQYF
TRBV24-1 | CATSVGGGAQETQYF
TRBV9 | CASSAGGRPSGTDTQYF
TRBV29-1 | CSVRDRGRKNEQYF
TRBV12-3/TRBV12-4 | CASSPPGLGGVTGELFF
TRBV28 | CASSGTGTGEQYF
TRBV24-1 | CATSVNNEQFF
TRBV7-6 | CASSLLRGDTQYF
TRBV6-5 | CASSYQIWTGDEKLFF
TRBV7-2 | CASSLEGQGTGELFF
TRBV25-1 | CASSELATGLEDDQPQHF
TRBV6-2/TRBV6-3 | CASSFQGRHTDTQYF
TRBV7-9 | CASSSSGTAGNTIYF
TRBV27 | CASSSGQGARGELFF
TRBV10-3 | CAISDGLNYGYTF
TRBV7-2 | CASSPRVAGGRETQYF
TRBV7-9 | CASRDLGQGTEAFF
TRBV21-1 | CASSKVVVYGYTF
TRBV12-3/TRBV12-4 | CASSRTSGTGYTQYF
TRBV20-1 | CSARAGVTYEQYF
TRBV29-1 | CSVGQGARETQYF
TRBV7-2 | CASRGQESSLSYEQYF
TRBV20-1 | CSASLSLSGIGTQYF
TRBV27 | CASSFGGPPGEDTQYF
TRBV29-1 | CSVERAGRRDYGYTF
TRBV28 | CASSTRDRVHLAYNEQFF
TRBV3-1 | CASSLRGSVNIQYF
TRBV20-1 | CSARDQERKPQHF
TRBV15 | CATSREREGYNEQFF
TRBV10-3 | CAISDVNTEAFF
TRBV7-9 | CASSQGQYTNEQYF
TRBV13 | CASSLFGQETQYF